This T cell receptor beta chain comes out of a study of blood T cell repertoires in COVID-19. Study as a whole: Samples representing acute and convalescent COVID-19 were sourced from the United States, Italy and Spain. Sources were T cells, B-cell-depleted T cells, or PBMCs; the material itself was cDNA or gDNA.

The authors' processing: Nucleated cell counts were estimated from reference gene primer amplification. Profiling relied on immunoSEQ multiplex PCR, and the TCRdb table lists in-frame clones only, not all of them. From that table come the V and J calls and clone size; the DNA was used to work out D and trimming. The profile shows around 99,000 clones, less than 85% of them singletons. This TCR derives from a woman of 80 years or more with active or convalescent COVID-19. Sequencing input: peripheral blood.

CDR3 protein: CASTRTGGTEAFF. Written as DNA, the CDR3 is TGTGCCAGCACCCGTACAGGGGGGACTGAAGCTTTCTTT. J is TRBJ1-1 and V is TRBV6-6, with TRBD1 matching over 8 bases. With V trimmed by 7 bases and J by 5 bases, 6 bases remained unmatched. Germline V gives CDR1 MNHNY, CDR2 SVGAGI (reference sequence). The length of the CDR3 is 13 residues.